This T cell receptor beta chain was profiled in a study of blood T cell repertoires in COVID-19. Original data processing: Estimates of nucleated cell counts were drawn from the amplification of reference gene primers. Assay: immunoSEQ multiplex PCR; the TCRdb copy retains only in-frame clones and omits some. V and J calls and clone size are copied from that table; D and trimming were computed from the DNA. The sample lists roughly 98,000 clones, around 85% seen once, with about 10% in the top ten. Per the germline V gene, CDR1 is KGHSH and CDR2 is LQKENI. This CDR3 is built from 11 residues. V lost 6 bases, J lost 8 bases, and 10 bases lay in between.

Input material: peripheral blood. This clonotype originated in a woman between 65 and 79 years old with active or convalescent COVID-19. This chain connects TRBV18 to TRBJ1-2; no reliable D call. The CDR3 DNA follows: TGTGCCAGCTCCATCAACGGGGGCTACACCTTC. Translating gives CASSINGGYTF.